This TCR beta chain originates from a study of early T cells in non-severe SARS-CoV-2 infection. Study details: Investigators sequenced bulk RNA drawn from unsorted whole blood, and chains remained unpaired.

Individual cDNA molecules were tagged with unique molecular identifiers, the study reported. TCRdb re-derived calls from the 5' RACE reads in MiXCR, one entry per CDR3 protein. The profile shows about 22,000 distinct CDR3 sequences, 4.5% of them singletons. This clonotype showed up many times. The antigen is not known. Whole-study findings and limits: VDJdb matches were skewed toward anti-spike CD8 T cell responses.

The sequenced sample was whole blood. The TCR originated in an adult who was a healthcare worker with PCR-confirmed SARS-CoV-2 infection or an uninfected control (not recorded which).

The chain's CDR3 is CASSSTGIVNIQYF. CDR3 nucleotides: TGTGCCAGCAGTTCGACAGGGATTGTAAACATTCAGTACTTC. The chain recombines TRBV28 with TRBJ2-4, with 7 bases that match TRBD1. Germline V gene sequence: CDR1 MDHEN, CDR2 SYDVKM. The CDR3 is made up of 14 amino acids. V gave up 4 bases and J gave up 6 bases; unmatched junction bases: 6.